These 2 T cell receptor beta chains were all obtained from the same sample, sequenced in a study of cytomegalovirus exposure and HLA in healthy donors. Primers included in the PCR were 60 Vbeta and 13 Jbeta primers. TCRdb keeps only in-frame clones here, not all; method: immunoSEQ multiplex PCR. This table holds some 130,000 clones, 79% found once. The sequenced material came from PBMCs. Every receptor here comes from a middle-aged man in good health and CMV-seropositive.

In regard to this clone: The junction does not match germline at one end; this may be a read error. This chain links TRBV7-7 with TRBJ2-3, with D perhaps matching TRBD1 or TRBD2 (6 bases each). This CDR3 has 13 amino acids. The V gene's germline CDR1 is SSHAT and CDR2 FNYEAQ (reference sequence). CDR3 DNA sequence: TGTGCTAGCAGCAGGGGACTCACAGATACGCAGTATTTT. Translated, it gives CASSRGLTDTQYF. Supplemented by reference TRBV7-7 and TRBJ2-3, the full variable domain reads GAGVSQSPRYKVTKRGQDVTLRCDPISSHATLYWYQQALGQGPEFLTYFNYEAQPDKSGLPSDRFSAERPEGSISTLTIQRTEQRDSAMYRCASSRGLTDTQYFGPGTRLTVL.

This chain links TRBV6-1 with TRBJ2-7; TRBD1 agrees at 9 bases. The CDR3 has 16 amino acids. V dropped 3 bases and J dropped 2; count of bases not matched to a gene: 8. Germline V CDR1 and CDR2: MNHNS, SASEGT. CDR3 nucleotide sequence: TGTGCCAGCAGTGACCCCGGGACAGGGTACACCTACGAGCAGTACTTC. Translation: CASSDPGTGYTYEQYF.